These T cell receptor beta chains were read from a single sample in a study of blood T cell repertoires in COVID-19. The protocol was immunoSEQ multiplex PCR, while the TCRdb copy is restricted to in-frame clones and leaves out a portion. The sample consists of 150,000 to 200,000 clones, 80% to 90% of them appearing once. The sequenced sample was peripheral blood. Source of these receptors: an elderly woman with COVID-19, enrolled during active disease. CDR3s include the opening cysteine and the closing phenylalanine or tryptophan. Each record gives: D gene, J gene, clone size, V gene, CDR3 protein, CDR3 DNA. A D gene is named only where the DNA matches it firmly. Where a row states a size, it is once, few, many or the class of an expanded clone; other rows omit it.

>TRBD1|TRBJ1-4|NA|TRBV2
CATESGTGNEKLFF
TGTGCCACCGAAAGCGGGACAGGGAATGAAAAACTGTTTTTT
>NA|TRBJ1-5|NA|TRBV7-9
CASSSNHRAPNQPQHF
TGTGCCAGCAGCTCTAACCACAGGGCCCCTAATCAGCCCCAGCATTTT
>NA|TRBJ2-7|NA|TRBV5-8
CASSSSRGREYF
TGTGCCAGCAGCTCTTCGCGAGGGAGAGAGTACTTC
>TRBD1|TRBJ1-5|NA|TRBV4-3
CASSQDLGRGNQPQHF
TGCGCCAGCAGCCAAGATTTGGGCAGGGGGAATCAGCCCCAGCATTTT
>TRBD1|TRBJ2-7|once|TRBV7-2
CASSLVAGQGASEQYF
TGTGCCAGCAGCTTAGTGGCTGGACAGGGGGCGTCTGAGCAGTACTTC
>TRBD1|TRBJ2-4|NA|TRBV10-3
CARGGLAKNIQYF
TGTGCAAGAGGGGGCCTAGCCAAAAACATTCAGTACTTC
>NA|TRBJ2-3|NA|TRBV12-3/TRBV12-4
CASSFGSTDTQYF
TGTGCCAGCAGTTTTGGCTCCACAGATACGCAGTATTTT
>TRBD2|TRBJ2-3|NA|TRBV9
CASSGPRASGSPDTQYF
TGTGCCAGCAGCGGTCCGAGGGCTAGCGGGAGTCCAGATACGCAGTATTTT
>TRBD1|TRBJ1-1|medium-sized|TRBV5-1
CASSSGQGNTEAFF
TGCGCCAGCAGCTCGGGACAGGGGAACACTGAAGCTTTCTTT
>NA|TRBJ1-5|NA|TRBV18
CASSPDGDQPQHF
TGTGCCAGCTCACCGGACGGGGATCAGCCCCAGCATTTT